This is a list of T cell receptor beta chains from one sample in a study of cytomegalovirus exposure and HLA in healthy donors. This table comes from immunoSEQ multiplex PCR, and its TCRdb copy is limited to in-frame clones, with some not included. The sample lists some 150,000 clones; about three quarters were seen once. Sequenced sample: PBMCs. The receptor set was obtained from a female donor in good health and CMV-seronegative. CDR3s include the opening cysteine and the closing phenylalanine or tryptophan.

V	J	CDR3
TRBV9	TRBJ1-2	CASSPDPLGGYGYTF
TRBV4-1	TRBJ1-4	CASNNFAGPNEKLFF
TRBV10-3	TRBJ2-7	CAIRIGRDSGEQYF
TRBV11-3	TRBJ2-7	CANSFYFYEQYF
TRBV27	TRBJ2-1	CASSQTSGSRLNEQFF
TRBV5-1	TRBJ1-1	CASSFPRGGRNTEAFF
TRBV2	TRBJ1-4	CASTSTLGQGFF
TRBV6-1	TRBJ2-2	CASARLSYAGELFF
TRBV10-2	TRBJ1-1	CASSLLRDRVIEAFF
TRBV27	TRBJ1-1	CASSAHDRVTEAFF
TRBV6-5	TRBJ1-2	CASSYPGEGSYGYTF
TRBV2	TRBJ1-5	CASSEFSWGKGQGLSVSNQPQHF
TRBV28	TRBJ2-7	CASSLWGQGAYEQYF
TRBV10-3	TRBJ2-1	CAISGTGGNEQFF
TRBV4-3	TRBJ2-7	CASSPASGGAYEQYF
TRBV7-7	TRBJ2-7	CASSLGRITGPSYEQYF
TRBV7-9	TRBJ1-1	CASSLEGNTEAFF
TRBV7-8	TRBJ2-7	CASATGRGTYEQYF
TRBV5-8	TRBJ2-7	CASSANLIRGSGLGEQYF
TRBV28	TRBJ2-6	CASSFRDRGVMGSGANVLTF
TRBV7-3	TRBJ2-1	CASSLTGPGLAGPKQFF
TRBV5-5	TRBJ2-7	CASSLFDINYEQYF
TRBV4-3	TRBJ2-5	CASSQNTGGRETQYF
TRBV20-1	TRBJ2-4	CSASKGGRFAF
TRBV4-2	TRBJ2-2	CASKPTGIGIPLITGELFF
TRBV5-1	TRBJ2-5	CASSRGQEETQYF
TRBV19	TRBJ1-2	CASSTPPGQGMKGYTF
TRBV5-1	TRBJ2-4	CASRGRRGENIQYF
TRBV27	TRBJ1-6	CASSFSPGSVNSPLHF
TRBV15	TRBJ2-5	CATSARRGVQETQYF
TRBV11-2	TRBJ1-5	CASSLLPGTGGQPQHF
TRBV7-2	TRBJ1-5	CASSLARRGTQHF
TRBV18	TRBJ2-5	CASSPKQQETQYF
TRBV9	TRBJ2-2	CASSVGLAGATGELFF
TRBV4-2	TRBJ2-7	CASSQELGQGPQYF
TRBV4-2	TRBJ2-6	CASSRASGELSSGANGLTF